A single sample is the source of the 5 T cell receptor beta chains below, sequenced in a study of shared clonotypes between healthy human individuals. Generated by immunoSEQ multiplex PCR, the TCRdb table keeps only in-frame clones and is missing some. The data contain about 95,000 clones, 65% to 70% of them seen just once; the ten biggest clones take up around 41%. Source material: memory CD8+ T cells sorted from blood. Specified subset: CD45RO+ cells pooled with CCR7-negative TemRA cells. The origin of the receptors is a man aged 25 to 40 in good health.

This clone was observed a few times. The chain links TRBV25-1 to TRBJ2-1; possible D gene TRBD2, 5 bases. The CDR3 length is 12 residues. Germline V gives CDR1 MGHDK, CDR2 SYGVNS. Trimming removed 5 bases at V and 8 bases at J, with 10 bases between. The CDR3 DNA reads as TGTGCCAGCAGTCTAGCAGTTGATGAGCAGTTCTTC. Translation gives CASSLAVDEQFF. The full variable domain, in which reference TRBV25-1 and TRBJ2-1 provide the parts outside the CDR3, is EADIYQTPRYLVIGTGKKITLECSQTMGHDKMYWYQQDPGMELHLIHYSYGVNSTEKGDLSSESTVSRIRTEHFPLTLESARPSHTSQYLCASSLAVDEQFFGPGTRLTVL.

The chain links TRBV6-5 to TRBJ2-5; 8 bases map to TRBD1. From germline, CDR1 is MNHEY and CDR2 SVGAGI. The CDR3 contains 15 residues. The trim removed 4 bases at V and 4 bases at J, leaving 8 bases unmatched. The CDR3 protein is CASSSPPDRGETQYF. The CDR3 coding sequence is TGTGCCAGCAGTTCCCCGCCCGACAGGGGAGAGACCCAGTACTTC.

Of note for this clone: A much larger clonotype is one base distant, so this may be a read error. The chain uses TRBV6-1 and TRBJ2-7; 11 bases match TRBD1. CDR1 and CDR2 from the germline V gene are MNHNS and SASEGT. V lost 4 bases and J lost 2; bases outside the gene matches: 1. The CDR3 is made up of 14 amino acids. CDR3 protein: CASSVGQGAYEQYF. The CDR3 DNA reads TGTGCCAGCAGTGTGGGACAGGGGGCCTACGAGCAGTACTTC.

This chain uses TRBV9 with TRBJ2-7; weak D call: TRBD2 (6 bases). Germline V gene data show CDR1 as SGDLS and CDR2 as YYNGEE. The V and J ends lost 0 bases and 2 bases respectively, with 21 bases between them. This CDR3 has 18 residues. CDR3 in amino acids: CASSVAPFSGAETYEQYF. The CDR3 DNA follows: TGTGCCAGCAGCGTAGCACCCTTTAGCGGAGCCGAGACCTACGAGCAGTACTTC.

This CDR3 is CSVGLAGRGNEQFF. The CDR3 nucleotides read TGCAGCGTTGGCCTAGCGGGAAGGGGTAATGAGCAGTTCTTC. This chain joins TRBV29-1 and TRBJ2-1; 9 bases are a match to TRBD2. The germline gives CDR1 SQVTM, CDR2 ANQGSEA. The junction had 8 bases not matched to a gene; V was cut back by 4 bases and J by 7 bases. The CDR3 totals 14 residues.